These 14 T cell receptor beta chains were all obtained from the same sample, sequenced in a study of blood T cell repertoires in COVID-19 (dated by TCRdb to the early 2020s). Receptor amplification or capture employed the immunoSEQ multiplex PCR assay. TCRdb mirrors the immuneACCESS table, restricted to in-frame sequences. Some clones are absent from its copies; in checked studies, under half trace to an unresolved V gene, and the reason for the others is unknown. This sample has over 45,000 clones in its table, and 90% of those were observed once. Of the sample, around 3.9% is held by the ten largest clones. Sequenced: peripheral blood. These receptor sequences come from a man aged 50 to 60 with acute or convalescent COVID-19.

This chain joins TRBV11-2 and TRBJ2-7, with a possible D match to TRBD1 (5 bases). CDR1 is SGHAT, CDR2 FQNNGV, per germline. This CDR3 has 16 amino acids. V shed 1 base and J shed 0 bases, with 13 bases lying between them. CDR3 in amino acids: CASSLVFQTDSYEQYF. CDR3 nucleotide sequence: TGTGCCAGCAGCTTAGTGTTTCAGACAGACTCCTACGAGCAGTACTTC.

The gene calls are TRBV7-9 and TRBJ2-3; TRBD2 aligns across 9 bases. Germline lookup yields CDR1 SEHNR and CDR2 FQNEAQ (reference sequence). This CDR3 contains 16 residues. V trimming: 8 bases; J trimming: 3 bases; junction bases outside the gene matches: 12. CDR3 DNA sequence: TGTGCCAGCCAGCGGGAGGCCCTTTGGGGAACAGATACGCAGTATTTT. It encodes CASQREALWGTDTQYF.

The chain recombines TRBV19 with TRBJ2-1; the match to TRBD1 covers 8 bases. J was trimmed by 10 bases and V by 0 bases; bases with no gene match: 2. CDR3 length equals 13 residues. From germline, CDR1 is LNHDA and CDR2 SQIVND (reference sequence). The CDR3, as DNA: TGTGCCAGTAGTATAGACGGGACAGGCGAGCAGTTCTTC. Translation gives CASSIDGTGEQFF.

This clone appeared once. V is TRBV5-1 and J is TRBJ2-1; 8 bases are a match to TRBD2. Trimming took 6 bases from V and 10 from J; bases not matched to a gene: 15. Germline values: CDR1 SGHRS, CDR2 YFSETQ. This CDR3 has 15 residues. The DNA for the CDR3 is TGCGCCAGCAAGGAGAGTTCAAGCGGGAGCGACGAGCAGTTCTTC. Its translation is CASKESSSGSDEQFF. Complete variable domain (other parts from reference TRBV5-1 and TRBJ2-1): KAGVTQTPRYLIKTRGQQVTLSCSPISGHRSVSWYQQTPGQGLQFLFEYFSETQRNKGNFPGRFSGRQFSNSRSEMNVSTLELGDSALYLCASKESSSGSDEQFFGPGTRLTVL.

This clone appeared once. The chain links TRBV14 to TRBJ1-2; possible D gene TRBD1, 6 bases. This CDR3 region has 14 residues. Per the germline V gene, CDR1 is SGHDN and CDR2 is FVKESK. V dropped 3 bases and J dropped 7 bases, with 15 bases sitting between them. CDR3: CASSQGDTAPGYTF. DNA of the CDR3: TGTGCCAGCAGCCAGGGGGACACCGCGCCTGGCTACACCTTC.

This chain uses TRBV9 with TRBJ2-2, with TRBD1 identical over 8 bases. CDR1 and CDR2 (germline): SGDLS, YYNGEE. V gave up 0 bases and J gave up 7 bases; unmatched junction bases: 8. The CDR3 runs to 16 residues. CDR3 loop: CASSVGGRGQGGELFF. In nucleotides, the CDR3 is TGTGCCAGCAGCGTAGGAGGCAGGGGGCAGGGCGGGGAGCTGTTTTTT.

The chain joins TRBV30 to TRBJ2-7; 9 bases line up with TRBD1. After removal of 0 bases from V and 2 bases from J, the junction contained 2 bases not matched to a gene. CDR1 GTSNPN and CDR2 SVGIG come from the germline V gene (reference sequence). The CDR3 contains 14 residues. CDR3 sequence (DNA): TGTGCCTGGAGTGTGGGGACAGGGACCTACGAGCAGTACTTC. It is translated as CAWSVGTGTYEQYF.

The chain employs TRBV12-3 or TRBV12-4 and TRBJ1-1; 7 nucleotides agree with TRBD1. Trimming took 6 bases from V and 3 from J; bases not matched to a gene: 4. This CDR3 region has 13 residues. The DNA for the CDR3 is TGTGCCAGCAGGGAACAGGGGTACACTGAAGCTTTCTTT. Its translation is CASREQGYTEAFF.

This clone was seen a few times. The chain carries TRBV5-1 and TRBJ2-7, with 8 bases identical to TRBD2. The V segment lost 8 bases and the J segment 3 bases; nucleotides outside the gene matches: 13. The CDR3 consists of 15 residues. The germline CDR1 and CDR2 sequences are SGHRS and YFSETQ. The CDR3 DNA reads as TGCGCCAGTAACGCACTCGGACTAGCCGGCTACGAGCAGTACTTC. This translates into CASNALGLAGYEQYF. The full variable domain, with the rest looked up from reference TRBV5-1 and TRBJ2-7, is KAGVTQTPRYLIKTRGQQVTLSCSPISGHRSVSWYQQTPGQGLQFLFEYFSETQRNKGNFPGRFSGRQFSNSRSEMNVSTLELGDSALYLCASNALGLAGYEQYFGPGTRLTVT.

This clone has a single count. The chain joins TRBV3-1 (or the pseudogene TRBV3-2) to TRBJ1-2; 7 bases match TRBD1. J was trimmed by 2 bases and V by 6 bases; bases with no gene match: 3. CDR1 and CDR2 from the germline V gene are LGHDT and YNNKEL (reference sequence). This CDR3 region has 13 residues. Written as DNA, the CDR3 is TGTGCCAGCAGTCCGACAGGGAACTATGGCTACACCTTC. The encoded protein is CASSPTGNYGYTF.

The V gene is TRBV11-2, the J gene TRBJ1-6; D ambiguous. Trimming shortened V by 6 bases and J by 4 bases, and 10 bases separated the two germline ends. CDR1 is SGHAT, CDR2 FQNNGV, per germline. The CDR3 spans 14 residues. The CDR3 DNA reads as TGTGCCAGCAGATTACCGAGTTATAATTCACCCCTCCACTTT. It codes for CASRLPSYNSPLHF. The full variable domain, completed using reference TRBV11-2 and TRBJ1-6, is EAGVAQSPRYKIIEKRQSVAFWCNPISGHATLYWYQQILGQGPKLLIQFQNNGVVDDSQLPKDRFSAERLKGVDSTLKIQPAKLEDSAVYLCASRLPSYNSPLHFGNGTRLTVT.

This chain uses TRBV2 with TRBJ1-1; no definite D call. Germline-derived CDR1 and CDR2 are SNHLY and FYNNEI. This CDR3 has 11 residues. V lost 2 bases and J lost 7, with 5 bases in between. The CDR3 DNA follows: TGTGCCAGCAGTGAACACTTTGAAGCTTTCTTT. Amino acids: CASSEHFEAFF.

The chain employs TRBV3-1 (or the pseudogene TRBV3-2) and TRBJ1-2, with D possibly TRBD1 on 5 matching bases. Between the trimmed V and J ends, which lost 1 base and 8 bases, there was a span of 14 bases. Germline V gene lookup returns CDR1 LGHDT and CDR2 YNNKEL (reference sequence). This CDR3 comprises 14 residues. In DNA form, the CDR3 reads TGTGCCAGCAGCCAAGTGCCCCCCCAGGGCGGCTACACCTTC. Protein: CASSQVPPQGGYTF.

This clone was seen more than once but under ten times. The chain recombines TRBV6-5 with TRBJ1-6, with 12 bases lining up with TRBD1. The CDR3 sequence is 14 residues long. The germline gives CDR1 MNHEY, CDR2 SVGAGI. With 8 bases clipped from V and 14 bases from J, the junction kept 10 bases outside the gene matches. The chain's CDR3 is CASWAGTGGNSLHF. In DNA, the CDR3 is TGTGCCAGCTGGGCCGGGACAGGGGGCAATTCCCTCCACTTT.